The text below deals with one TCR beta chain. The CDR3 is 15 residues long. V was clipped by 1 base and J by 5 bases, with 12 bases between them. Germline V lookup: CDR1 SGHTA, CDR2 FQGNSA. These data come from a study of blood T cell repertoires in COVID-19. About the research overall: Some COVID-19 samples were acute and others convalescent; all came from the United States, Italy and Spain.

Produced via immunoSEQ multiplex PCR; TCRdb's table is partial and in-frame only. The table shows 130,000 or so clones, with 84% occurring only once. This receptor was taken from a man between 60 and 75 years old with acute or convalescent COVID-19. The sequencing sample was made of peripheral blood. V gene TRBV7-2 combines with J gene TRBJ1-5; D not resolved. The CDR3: CASSLVFATDQPQHF. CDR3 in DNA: TGTGCCAGCAGCTTAGTGTTCGCAACTGATCAGCCCCAGCATTTT.